A selection of T cell receptor beta chains follows, all from one sample in a study of shared T cell receptors in the human thymus. Sequencing was performed with immunoSEQ multiplex PCR; in TCRdb, only in-frame clones are kept and a portion is missing. This table has about 540,000 clones, more than 75% appearing once. In addition, the sample was reused for a study of human thymus T cells.

Sequences were obtained from thymocytes. Every receptor here comes from a boy younger than two with a congenital heart defect. Both conserved end residues are part of each CDR3. Fields, in order: D gene, J gene, V gene, clone size, CDR3 protein, CDR3 DNA. D genes are given only for firm matches. A row's size may be missing; if present it is once, few, many or a size class.

d_call: TRBD2
j_call: TRBJ2-4
v_call: TRBV11-1
clone_size: .
cdr3_aa: CASSNSLAGGQNIQYF
cdr3_nt: TGTGCCAGCAGCAACTCCTTAGCGGGAGGGCAAAACATTCAGTACTTC

d_call: .
j_call: TRBJ2-7
v_call: TRBV4-3
clone_size: .
cdr3_aa: CASSQDIPEQDYEQYF
cdr3_nt: TGCGCCAGCAGCCAAGATATCCCCGAACAAGACTACGAGCAGTACTTC

d_call: TRBD1
j_call: TRBJ2-7
v_call: TRBV4-3
clone_size: .
cdr3_aa: CTSSHSGTGVDEQYF
cdr3_nt: TGCACCAGCAGCCACTCCGGGACAGGGGTGGACGAGCAGTACTTC

d_call: .
j_call: TRBJ1-1
v_call: TRBV11-3
clone_size: .
cdr3_aa: CASSLGPGLNTEAFF
cdr3_nt: TGTGCCAGCAGCTTAGGTCCAGGGCTGAACACTGAAGCTTTCTTT

d_call: TRBD1
j_call: TRBJ1-1
v_call: TRBV5-7
clone_size: few
cdr3_aa: CASSWTGGDTEAFF
cdr3_nt: TGTGCCAGCAGCTGGACAGGGGGAGACACTGAAGCTTTCTTT

d_call: .
j_call: TRBJ2-5
v_call: TRBV28
clone_size: .
cdr3_aa: CASSPGDTHQETQYF
cdr3_nt: TGTGCCAGCAGCCCAGGGGATACCCACCAAGAGACCCAGTACTTC

d_call: .
j_call: TRBJ2-1
v_call: TRBV28
clone_size: few
cdr3_aa: CASSLPVAGLRPYNEQFF
cdr3_nt: TGTGCCAGCAGTTTGCCCGTGGCTGGTCTCCGCCCCTACAATGAGCAGTTCTTC

d_call: TRBD1
j_call: TRBJ1-2
v_call: TRBV11-2
clone_size: .
cdr3_aa: CASSLGGTEDGYTF
cdr3_nt: TGTGCCAGCAGCTTAGGGGGGACAGAAGATGGCTACACCTTC

d_call: TRBD1
j_call: TRBJ2-7
v_call: TRBV5-4
clone_size: .
cdr3_aa: CASSYRDRVEQYF
cdr3_nt: TGTGCCAGCAGCTACCGGGACAGGGTTGAGCAGTACTTC

d_call: .
j_call: TRBJ2-3
v_call: TRBV15
clone_size: .
cdr3_aa: CATSRRTTGDTQYF
cdr3_nt: TGTGCCACCAGCCGACGGACTACCGGGGATACGCAGTATTTT

d_call: TRBD1
j_call: TRBJ1-5
v_call: TRBV7-8
clone_size: .
cdr3_aa: CASSLKARGSNQPQHF
cdr3_nt: TGTGCCAGCAGCTTAAAGGCCAGGGGGAGCAATCAGCCCCAGCATTTT

d_call: .
j_call: TRBJ2-2
v_call: TRBV19
clone_size: .
cdr3_aa: CASSPPGGELFF
cdr3_nt: TGTGCCAGTAGTCCTCCGGGAGGGGAGCTGTTTTTT

d_call: TRBD1
j_call: TRBJ2-7
v_call: TRBV6-4
clone_size: .
cdr3_aa: CASSDFSRTGKYEQYF
cdr3_nt: TGTGCCAGCAGTGACTTCTCCCGGACAGGGAAGTACGAGCAGTACTTC

d_call: .
j_call: TRBJ2-5
v_call: TRBV28
clone_size: .
cdr3_aa: CASSFGEYQETQYF
cdr3_nt: TGTGCCAGCAGTTTCGGGGAGTACCAAGAGACCCAGTACTTC

d_call: TRBD2
j_call: TRBJ2-1
v_call: TRBV5-1
clone_size: .
cdr3_aa: CASSLDAGGGSSSYEQFF
cdr3_nt: TGCGCCAGCAGCTTGGACGCCGGCGGCGGGAGTTCTTCCTATGAGCAGTTCTTC

d_call: .
j_call: TRBJ1-5
v_call: TRBV20-1
clone_size: .
cdr3_aa: CSAANGQPQHF
cdr3_nt: TGCAGTGCCGCCAACGGTCAGCCCCAGCATTTT

d_call: TRBD1
j_call: TRBJ2-5
v_call: TRBV7-6
clone_size: .
cdr3_aa: CASSLKGGFPQETQYF
cdr3_nt: TGTGCCAGCAGCTTAAAAGGGGGCTTCCCTCAAGAGACCCAGTACTTC

d_call: TRBD2
j_call: TRBJ2-2
v_call: TRBV4-3
clone_size: .
cdr3_aa: CASSQDISGGGTGELFF
cdr3_nt: TGCGCCAGCAGCCAAGATATTTCGGGAGGAGGGACCGGGGAGCTGTTTTTT

d_call: TRBD1
j_call: TRBJ2-3
v_call: TRBV5-3
clone_size: .
cdr3_aa: CARSPDRPASTDTQYF
cdr3_nt: TGTGCCAGAAGCCCGGACAGGCCAGCTAGCACAGATACGCAGTATTTT

d_call: TRBD2
j_call: TRBJ2-7
v_call: TRBV4-1
clone_size: .
cdr3_aa: CASSGLAPTYEQYF
cdr3_nt: TGCGCCAGCTCGGGACTAGCGCCGACCTACGAGCAGTACTTC

d_call: .
j_call: TRBJ2-7
v_call: TRBV10-2
clone_size: .
cdr3_aa: CASTARRGYEQYF
cdr3_nt: TGCGCCAGCACCGCCCGGAGAGGCTACGAGCAGTACTTC

d_call: .
j_call: TRBJ1-3
v_call: TRBV19
clone_size: few
cdr3_aa: CASSSQVSGNTIYF
cdr3_nt: TGTGCCAGTAGTAGCCAGGTCTCTGGAAACACCATATATTTT

d_call: .
j_call: TRBJ1-4
v_call: TRBV1
clone_size: once
cdr3_aa: CTSSHIIAPDTAPATNEKLFF
cdr3_nt: TGCACCAGCAGCCATATTATAGCTCCGGACACTGCCCCTGCAACTAATGAAAAACTGTTTTTT

d_call: .
j_call: TRBJ2-5
v_call: TRBV9
clone_size: .
cdr3_aa: CASSPEGLAPQGTQYF
cdr3_nt: TGTGCCAGCAGCCCCGAAGGCCTAGCGCCCCAGGGGACCCAGTACTTC

d_call: TRBD2
j_call: TRBJ2-1
v_call: TRBV11-3
clone_size: .
cdr3_aa: CASSYQREKGVRRVYNEQFF
cdr3_nt: TGTGCCAGCAGCTACCAGCGGGAGAAAGGGGTAAGGCGGGTCTACAATGAGCAGTTCTTC

d_call: .
j_call: TRBJ1-5
v_call: TRBV19
clone_size: .
cdr3_aa: CASSIDRRTNNQPQHF
cdr3_nt: TGTGCCAGTAGTATAGATCGTCGGACTAACAATCAGCCCCAGCATTTT

d_call: .
j_call: TRBJ2-5
v_call: TRBV6-1
clone_size: .
cdr3_aa: CASSAAASRPQETQYF
cdr3_nt: TGTGCCAGCAGTGCGGCTGCGTCGAGGCCCCAGGAGACCCAGTACTTC

d_call: TRBD2
j_call: TRBJ2-7
v_call: TRBV27
clone_size: .
cdr3_aa: CASSLAGTSDEQYF
cdr3_nt: TGTGCCAGCAGTTTGGCCGGGACTAGTGACGAGCAGTACTTC

d_call: .
j_call: TRBJ1-1
v_call: TRBV11-3
clone_size: .
cdr3_aa: CASTTPGETEAFF
cdr3_nt: TGTGCCAGCACCACCCCCGGAGAAACTGAAGCTTTCTTT

d_call: TRBD1
j_call: TRBJ2-2
v_call: TRBV7-7
clone_size: once
cdr3_aa: CASSRWTGGLDTGELFF
cdr3_nt: TGTGCTAGCAGCCGTTGGACAGGGGGCTTGGACACCGGGGAGCTGTTTTTT

d_call: .
j_call: TRBJ2-1
v_call: TRBV19
clone_size: .
cdr3_aa: CASSITTVSNEQFF
cdr3_nt: TGTGCCAGTAGTATAACGACAGTCTCCAATGAGCAGTTCTTC

d_call: .
j_call: TRBJ1-2
v_call: TRBV5-4
clone_size: .
cdr3_aa: CASTSAGKWSGYTF
cdr3_nt: TGTGCCAGCACCTCAGCGGGGAAGTGGTCTGGCTACACCTTC

d_call: .
j_call: TRBJ2-3
v_call: TRBV7-9
clone_size: .
cdr3_aa: CASRLQRGTDTQYF
cdr3_nt: TGTGCCAGCAGACTTCAGCGGGGCACAGATACGCAGTATTTT

d_call: TRBD2
j_call: TRBJ2-1
v_call: TRBV11-2
clone_size: .
cdr3_aa: CASRLVPPREAEEDEQFF
cdr3_nt: TGTGCCAGCAGACTAGTCCCACCGCGGGAGGCGGAAGAGGATGAGCAGTTCTTC

d_call: TRBD2
j_call: TRBJ2-7
v_call: TRBV5-4
clone_size: .
cdr3_aa: CASSSWGEGLACEQYF
cdr3_nt: TGTGCCAGCAGCTCTTGGGGGGAGGGCCTGGCTTGCGAGCAGTACTTC

d_call: .
j_call: TRBJ1-4
v_call: TRBV7-2
clone_size: .
cdr3_aa: CASSLRGTNEKLFF
cdr3_nt: TGTGCCAGCAGCTTAAGAGGGACTAATGAAAAACTGTTTTTT

d_call: TRBD2
j_call: TRBJ2-7
v_call: TRBV19
clone_size: .
cdr3_aa: CASSFGTSGRGYEQYF
cdr3_nt: TGTGCCAGTAGTTTCGGGACTAGCGGGAGAGGCTACGAGCAGTACTTC

d_call: .
j_call: TRBJ2-1
v_call: TRBV23-1
clone_size: .
cdr3_aa: CASSTQGNEQFF
cdr3_nt: TGCGCCAGCAGTACACAGGGAAATGAGCAGTTCTTC

d_call: TRBD2
j_call: TRBJ2-1
v_call: TRBV27
clone_size: .
cdr3_aa: CASSSLPSGSYNEQFF
cdr3_nt: TGTGCCAGCAGTTCCCTGCCTAGCGGGAGTTACAATGAGCAGTTCTTC

d_call: TRBD2
j_call: TRBJ2-2
v_call: TRBV11-3
clone_size: .
cdr3_aa: CASSLVSPTSGLTGELFF
cdr3_nt: TGTGCCAGCAGCTTAGTATCCCCTACTAGCGGACTCACCGGGGAGCTGTTTTTT

d_call: TRBD1
j_call: TRBJ2-7
v_call: TRBV2
clone_size: .
cdr3_aa: CASSVSYRGRTSYEQYF
cdr3_nt: TGTGCCAGCAGTGTCTCCTACAGGGGACGGACCTCCTACGAGCAGTACTTC

d_call: TRBD2
j_call: TRBJ2-2
v_call: TRBV11-1
clone_size: .
cdr3_aa: CASSPGREITGELFF
cdr3_nt: TGTGCCAGCAGCCCGGGGCGGGAGATCACCGGGGAGCTGTTTTTT

d_call: .
j_call: TRBJ2-3
v_call: TRBV4-3
clone_size: .
cdr3_aa: CASSQDPGEADTQYF
cdr3_nt: TGCGCCAGCAGCCAAGACCCTGGCGAGGCAGATACGCAGTATTTT

d_call: .
j_call: TRBJ2-1
v_call: TRBV21-1
clone_size: few
cdr3_aa: CASSKEASGRYSYNEQFF
cdr3_nt: TGTGCCAGCAGCAAAGAAGCTAGCGGGAGGTATTCCTACAATGAGCAGTTCTTC

d_call: TRBD1
j_call: TRBJ2-7
v_call: TRBV5-1
clone_size: .
cdr3_aa: CASRTGTGGLYEQYF
cdr3_nt: TGCGCCAGCAGGACCGGGACAGGGGGCTTGTACGAGCAGTACTTC

d_call: TRBD2
j_call: TRBJ2-3
v_call: TRBV7-2
clone_size: few
cdr3_aa: CASSLVLAGGADTQYF
cdr3_nt: TGTGCCAGCAGCTTAGTCCTAGCGGGAGGCGCAGATACGCAGTATTTT

d_call: .
j_call: TRBJ2-7
v_call: TRBV4-2
clone_size: .
cdr3_aa: CASSPLLGGGHEQYF
cdr3_nt: TGTGCCAGCAGCCCGTTACTAGGGGGGGGGCACGAGCAGTACTTC

d_call: TRBD1
j_call: TRBJ1-5
v_call: TRBV2
clone_size: .
cdr3_aa: CASSGDSSYSNQPQHF
cdr3_nt: TGTGCCAGCAGTGGGGACAGCAGCTATAGCAATCAGCCCCAGCATTTT

d_call: .
j_call: TRBJ2-1
v_call: TRBV11-2
clone_size: .
cdr3_aa: CASSETGNEQFF
cdr3_nt: TGTGCCAGCAGCGAAACTGGCAATGAGCAGTTCTTC

d_call: TRBD1
j_call: TRBJ1-1
v_call: TRBV27
clone_size: .
cdr3_aa: CASSLPGQENTEAFF
cdr3_nt: TGTGCCAGCAGTTTACCGGGACAGGAGAACACTGAAGCTTTCTTT

d_call: TRBD1
j_call: TRBJ1-1
v_call: TRBV13
clone_size: once
cdr3_aa: CASSLPAGQGMAEAFF
cdr3_nt: TGTGCCAGCAGCTTACCTGCGGGACAGGGTATGGCTGAAGCTTTCTTT

d_call: TRBD2
j_call: TRBJ2-7
v_call: TRBV11-3
clone_size: .
cdr3_aa: CASSLDPSGSRPYEQYF
cdr3_nt: TGTGCCAGCAGCTTAGACCCCAGCGGGAGTAGACCCTACGAGCAGTACTTC

d_call: .
j_call: TRBJ2-5
v_call: TRBV7-2
clone_size: once
cdr3_aa: CASSLAKEWEETQYF
cdr3_nt: TGTGCCAGCAGCTTAGCGAAGGAGTGGGAGGAGACCCAGTACTTC

d_call: TRBD1
j_call: TRBJ2-2
v_call: TRBV7-9
clone_size: .
cdr3_aa: CASSTGQPGELFF
cdr3_nt: TGTGCCAGCAGCACGGGACAGCCCGGGGAGCTGTTTTTT

d_call: .
j_call: TRBJ2-4
v_call: TRBV14
clone_size: .
cdr3_aa: CASSQEQGVAKNIQYF
cdr3_nt: TGTGCCAGCAGCCAAGAACAGGGTGTAGCCAAAAACATTCAGTACTTC

d_call: TRBD1
j_call: TRBJ2-7
v_call: TRBV5-4
clone_size: .
cdr3_aa: CASSIDRDRAPYEQYF
cdr3_nt: TGTGCCAGCAGCATAGACCGGGACAGGGCACCCTACGAGCAGTACTTC